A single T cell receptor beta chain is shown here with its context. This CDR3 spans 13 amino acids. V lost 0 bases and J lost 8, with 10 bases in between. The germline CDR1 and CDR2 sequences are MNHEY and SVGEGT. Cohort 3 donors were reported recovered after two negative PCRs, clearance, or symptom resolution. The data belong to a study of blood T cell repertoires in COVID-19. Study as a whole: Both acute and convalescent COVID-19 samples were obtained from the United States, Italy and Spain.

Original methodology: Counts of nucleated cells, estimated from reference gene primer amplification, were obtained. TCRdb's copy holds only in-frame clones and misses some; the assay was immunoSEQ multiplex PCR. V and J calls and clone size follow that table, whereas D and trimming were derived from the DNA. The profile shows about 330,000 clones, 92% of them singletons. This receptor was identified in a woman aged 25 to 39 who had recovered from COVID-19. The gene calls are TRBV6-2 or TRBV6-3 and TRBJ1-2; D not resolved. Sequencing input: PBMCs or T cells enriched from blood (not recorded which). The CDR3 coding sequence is TGTGCCAGCAGTTACTCCCCCGGAGGGGGCTACACCTTC. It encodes CASSYSPGGGYTF.